This passage covers 21 T cell receptor beta chains from one sample sequenced in a study of shared clonotypes between healthy human individuals. CD45RO negativity and positive selection for CCR7 defined naive CD8 cells, a population that excluded terminally differentiated effector memory CD45RA+ cells. Clones were sequenced by immunoSEQ multiplex PCR, and TCRdb holds only the in-frame ones, with some missing. The sample contains 1.5 million to 2.5 million clones, just under 95% of which appear only once. The sample comprised naive CD8+ T cells sorted from blood. These receptors came from a man between 18 and 35 years old in good health.

CDR3 region: CASSIGQGDNEQFF. In DNA form, the CDR3 reads TGTGCCAGTAGTATAGGACAGGGTGACAATGAGCAGTTCTTC. V usage is TRBV19 and J usage is TRBJ2-1, with 7 positions matching TRBD1. V lost 1 base to trimming and J lost 5 bases; unmatched junction nucleotides: 2. Germline V gene data show CDR1 as LNHDA and CDR2 as SQIVND (reference sequence). This CDR3 has 14 amino acids.

This rearrangement joins TRBV5-1 to TRBJ1-1; 10 bases agree with TRBD1. The CDR3 runs 16 residues. CDR1 SGHRS and CDR2 YFSETQ come from the germline V gene. The V and J ends lost 6 bases and 5 bases, in that order; junction bases with no gene match: 13. As DNA, the CDR3 is TGCGCCAGCACCTGGGGGCCCCGGACAGGGGGGACTGAAGCTTTCTTT. It translates to CASTWGPRTGGTEAFF.

The V and J genes are TRBV11-2 and TRBJ2-7; TRBD2 agrees at 9 bases. Germline loops: CDR1 SGHAT, CDR2 FQNNGV. This CDR3 is built from 15 residues. The V gene end was trimmed by 5 bases and the J gene end by 7 bases; junction bases not matched to a gene: 12. DNA of the CDR3: TGTGCCAGCAGCCAACCGGGACTAGCATCAGGGGAGCAGTACTTC. This translates into CASSQPGLASGEQYF.

The J gene is TRBJ1-4, the V gene TRBV7-9; D not resolved. The V gene's germline CDR1 is SEHNR and CDR2 FQNEAQ (reference sequence). CDR3 length: 15 amino acids. V lost 5 bases and J lost 7, with 17 bases in between. This chain's CDR3 is CASSPPERTVEKLFF. In DNA, the CDR3 is TGTGCCAGCAGCCCCCCAGAACGAACAGTTGAAAAACTGTTTTTT. Full variable domain (outside the CDR3, taken from reference TRBV7-9 and TRBJ1-4): DTGVSQNPRHKITKRGQNVTFRCDPISEHNRLYWYRQTLGQGPEFLTYFQNEAQLEKSRLLSDRFSAERPKGSFSTLEIQRTEQGDSAMYLCASSPPERTVEKLFFGSGTQLSVL.

The chain uses TRBV4-1 and TRBJ2-2; 7 bases map to TRBD2. The V gene's germline CDR1 is MGHRA and CDR2 YSYEKL. This CDR3 spans 14 amino acids. J was trimmed by 1 base and V by 5 bases; bases with no gene match: 1. CDR3 DNA: TGCGCCAGCAGCGGGGGGGTGAACACCGGGGAGCTGTTTTTT. Translation: CASSGGVNTGELFF.

The chain is built from TRBV7-9 and TRBJ1-2; no clear D. V lost 1 base to trimming and J lost 6 bases, with 15 bases between them. Germline lookup yields CDR1 SEHNR and CDR2 FQNEAQ (reference sequence). The CDR3 extends over 15 amino acids. CDR3 DNA sequence: TGTGCCAGCAGCTTAGACCTTCTCGGGAAGGATGGCTACACCTTC. Translation gives CASSLDLLGKDGYTF.

The CDR3 spells CASSRDRDGYTF. The CDR3 DNA reads as TGTGCCAGCAGTAGGGACAGGGATGGCTACACCTTC. The chain is built from TRBV6-6 and TRBJ1-2, with TRBD1 matching 9 bases. The V segment lost 5 bases and the J segment 6 bases; nucleotides outside the gene matches: 1. CDR1 is MNHNY, CDR2 SVGAGI, per germline (reference sequence). This CDR3 spans 12 amino acids.

V gene TRBV5-5 combines with J gene TRBJ2-7; possibly TRBD1 or TRBD2 for D (6 bases each). Trimming took off 2 bases at V and 4 bases at J, with 19 bases between the two ends. The CDR3 covers 16 residues. The germline V gene has CDR1 SGHKS and CDR2 YYEKEE (reference sequence). CDR3 in DNA: TGTGCCAGCAGCTTACCCCCATGGGGGGCAGGATACGAGCAGTACTTC. Amino acid sequence: CASSLPPWGAGYEQYF.

The chain employs TRBV10-2 and TRBJ1-1; D unresolved. The CDR3 is made up of 10 amino acids. CDR1 and CDR2 (germline): WSHSY, SAAADI. The ends were cut back, 6 bases at V and 1 base at J, with 0 bases in the middle. CDR3 DNA: TGCGCCAGCAGGAACACTGAAGCTTTCTTT. Translated: CASRNTEAFF.

The CDR3 sequence: CASSLTGQGFIYEQYF. CDR3 in DNA: TGTGCCAGCAGTTTGACAGGACAGGGATTCATCTACGAGCAGTACTTC. The rearrangement links TRBV27 to TRBJ2-7, with 8 bases lining up with TRBD1. This CDR3 is 16 amino acids long. With 3 bases clipped from V and 3 bases from J, the junction kept 10 bases outside the gene matches. Per germline, CDR1 MNHEY and CDR2 SMNVEV (reference sequence).

The table lists this clone with a count of one. The gene calls are TRBV7-3 and TRBJ1-1; 7 nucleotides line up with TRBD1. Losses at the gene ends were 2 bases for V and 4 bases for J; bases not matched to a gene: 10. The CDR3 contains 16 residues. In germline, CDR1 is SGHTA, CDR2 FQGTGA. The chain's CDR3 is CASSLSAETGSTEAFF. In nucleotides, the CDR3 is TGTGCCAGCAGCTTATCTGCAGAGACAGGGAGCACTGAAGCTTTCTTT.

About this clone: Germline and junction disagree at one end, which may indicate a read error. The chain couples TRBV5-3 to TRBJ2-2, with 7 bases matching TRBD2. TRBV5-3 is an open reading frame, and its role is uncertain. The CDR3 runs to 14 residues. The CDR3 DNA reads as TGTGCCAGAAGCCGGGGAGGGAACTCCGGGGAGCTGTTTTTT. Translation gives CARSRGGNSGELFF.

The V gene is TRBV7-8, the J gene TRBJ1-3; D call uncertain. V was cut by 5 bases and J by 2 bases, with 13 bases left in between. Germline CDR1 and CDR2: SGHVS and FQNEAQ. The CDR3 sequence is 15 residues long. The CDR3 DNA is TGTGCCAGCAGCCCCGGAGGAAAAACTGGAAACACCATATATTTT. Translated: CASSPGGKTGNTIYF.

This chain links TRBV11-2 with TRBJ2-7; possible D gene TRBD1, 6 bases. With 1 base removed from V and 5 bases from J, the gap between germline ends came to 18 bases. CDR1 and CDR2 from the germline V gene are SGHAT and FQNNGV. The CDR3 covers 16 residues. CDR3 sequence reads: CASSLVGTPGRDEQYF. The CDR3 nucleotides read TGTGCCAGCAGCTTAGTTGGGACACCGGGTCGGGACGAGCAGTACTTC.

V and J are TRBV7-9 and TRBJ2-7; TRBD2 matches at 11 bases. J was trimmed by 3 bases and V by 3 bases; bases with no gene match: 1. The length of the CDR3 is 14 residues. Germline CDR1 and CDR2: SEHNR and FQNEAQ (reference sequence). The CDR3 region has the DNA TGTGCCAGCAGCTTCGGGACTAGCGGCTACGAGCAGTACTTC. Translated, it gives CASSFGTSGYEQYF. The whole variable domain, remainder taken from reference TRBV7-9 and TRBJ2-7, is DTGVSQNPRHKITKRGQNVTFRCDPISEHNRLYWYRQTLGQGPEFLTYFQNEAQLEKSRLLSDRFSAERPKGSFSTLEIQRTEQGDSAMYLCASSFGTSGYEQYFGPGTRLTVT.

This rearrangement joins TRBV4-1 to TRBJ1-1, with a weak D call TRBD1 (5 bases). The V and J ends lost 6 bases and 5 bases respectively, with 13 bases between them. CDR1 and CDR2 from the germline V gene are MGHRA and YSYEKL. This CDR3 region has 13 residues. CDR3 protein: CASSWGVKTEAFF. In DNA, the CDR3 is TGCGCCAGCAGTTGGGGGGTAAAGACTGAAGCTTTCTTT.

This chain uses TRBV19 with TRBJ2-5; D possibly corresponds to TRBD2 (5 bases). CDR1 and CDR2 (germline): LNHDA, SQIVND (reference sequence). CDR3 length: 13 amino acids. The V end was cut by 6 bases, the J end by 3 bases, with 11 bases between. The CDR3 spells CASSHTREETQYF. The CDR3 DNA reads TGTGCCAGTAGCCATACTAGAGAAGAGACCCAGTACTTC.

The chain couples TRBV7-9 to TRBJ2-1; maybe TRBD2 (6 bases). Germline values: CDR1 SEHNR, CDR2 FQNEAQ (reference sequence). CDR3 size: 19 residues. V was trimmed by 1 base and J by 9 bases, leaving 28 bases between them. Here the CDR3 DNA reads TGTGCCAGCAGCTTAGAGGGGATGTCGGTGGCGGGACGGAAACCTGAGCAGTTCTTC. It is translated as CASSLEGMSVAGRKPEQFF.

This chain connects TRBV2 to TRBJ1-4; D unclear. Germline lookup yields CDR1 SNHLY and CDR2 FYNNEI. The CDR3 totals 15 residues. The V and J ends lost 5 bases and 4 bases respectively, with 14 bases between them. CDR3 in amino acids: CASSYTGSHNEKLFF. The CDR3 region has the DNA TGTGCCAGCAGTTATACGGGATCCCATAATGAAAAACTGTTTTTT.

The chain couples TRBV13 to TRBJ2-2, with 8 bases aligning to TRBD1. The ends lost 0 bases at V and 5 bases at J; junction bases unmatched: 14. The CDR3 consists of 19 residues. Germline CDR1 and CDR2: PRHDT and FYEKMQ (reference sequence). CDR3 in amino acids: CASSLGPDRVVLETGELFF. The CDR3 DNA is TGTGCCAGCAGCTTAGGTCCGGACAGGGTGGTCCTTGAAACCGGGGAGCTGTTTTTT. Variable domain in full (rest from reference TRBV13 and TRBJ2-2): AAGVIQSPRHLIKEKRETATLKCYPIPRHDTVYWYQQGPGQDPQFLISFYEKMQSDKGSIPDRFSAQQFSDYHSELNMSSLELGDSALYFCASSLGPDRVVLETGELFFGEGSRLTVL.

V and J are TRBV27 and TRBJ2-7; 7 positions match TRBD2. This CDR3 comprises 14 residues. Germline V lookup: CDR1 MNHEY, CDR2 SMNVEV (reference sequence). V trimming: 5 bases; J trimming: 7 bases; junction bases outside the gene matches: 11. The CDR3 DNA reads TGTGCCAGCAGTGTCAGCGGGGACTCATGGGAGCAGTACTTC. Its protein is CASSVSGDSWEQYF.